This T cell receptor (beta chain) stems from a study of T cell responses to AZD1222 COVID-19 vaccine. Study background: Doses given second, at about 4 or about 12 weeks, were pooled. Study results and caveats: Vaccine-associated CD4 TCRs spanned spike, dominant at 160-218 and 743-854.

The germline CDR1 and CDR2 sequences are SNHLY and FYNNEI. CDR3 length equals 14 residues. V was trimmed by 6 bases and J by 3 bases, leaving 13 bases between them. Clones were read by immunoSEQ multiplex PCR, and TCRdb kept only the in-frame ones, dropping some. Of roughly 76,000 clones listed, about 88% were seen once; the top ten hold 11%. Comments on this clone: Its antigen remains unknown.

The source is an adult in good health. The sequenced sample was peripheral blood, obtained on day 0 of AZD1222 vaccination. V usage is TRBV2 and J usage is TRBJ2-3; D may be TRBD1 (6 bases). This chain's CDR3 is CASRGGFGTDTQYF. Here the CDR3 DNA reads TGTGCCAGCAGAGGGGGTTTCGGGACAGATACGCAGTATTTT.